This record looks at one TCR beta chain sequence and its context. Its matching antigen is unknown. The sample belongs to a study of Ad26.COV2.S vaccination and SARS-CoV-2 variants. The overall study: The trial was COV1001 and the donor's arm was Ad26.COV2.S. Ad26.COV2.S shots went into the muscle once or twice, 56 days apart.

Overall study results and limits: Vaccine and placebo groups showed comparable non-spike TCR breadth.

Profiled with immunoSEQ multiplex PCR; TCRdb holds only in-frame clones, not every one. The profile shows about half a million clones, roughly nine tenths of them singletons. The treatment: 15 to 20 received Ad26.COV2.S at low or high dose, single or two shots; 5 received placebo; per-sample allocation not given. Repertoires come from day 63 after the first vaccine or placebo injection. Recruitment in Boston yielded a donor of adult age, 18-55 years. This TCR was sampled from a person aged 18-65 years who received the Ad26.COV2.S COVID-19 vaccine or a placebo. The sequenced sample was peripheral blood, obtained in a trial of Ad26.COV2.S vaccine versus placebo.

As DNA, the CDR3 is TGCGCCAGCAGCCCTCGACCGAACCTGGCCACTGAAGCTTTCTTT. Translating gives CASSPRPNLATEAFF. V and J are TRBV5-1 and TRBJ1-1; D gene unclear. This CDR3 comprises 15 residues. Germline V gene sequence: CDR1 SGHRS, CDR2 YFSETQ. V gave up 4 bases and J gave up 4 bases, with 17 bases separating them.